In its sample, the clone carrying this TCR beta chain was seen many times. The data were obtained in a study of T cells in Graves' hyperthyroidism and ophthalmopathy. TCR beta CDR3 regions were amplified from RNA transcripts. The HTBI primer set was used in a first-round RT-PCR of the TCR CDR3. In TCRdb, the multiplex PCR reads were re-called with MiXCR into one record per CDR3 protein. The sample lists approximately 400,000 distinct CDR3 sequences, around 14% occurring once. The CDR3 totals 15 residues. The ends were cut back, 5 bases at V and 4 bases at J, with 15 bases in the middle. Germline V gene data show CDR1 as MDHEN and CDR2 as SYDVKM.

The receptor was derived from a woman between 18 and 29 years old with Graves' hyperthyroidism. The rearrangement uses TRBV28 and TRBJ1-5, with D possibly TRBD1 on 6 matching bases. The sample was blood. This CDR3 reads CASSRDTQGNQPQHF. The CDR3 DNA reads as TGTGCCAGCAGTCGGGACACCCAGGGGAATCAGCCCCAGCATTTT.